A selection of T cell receptor beta chains follows, all from one sample in a study of T cell repertoires in cytomegalovirus infection. Their recognized antigens are unknown. Using its own MiXCR run on the reads, TCRdb lists one record per CDR3 protein. The profile shows 640,000 or so distinct CDR3 sequences, around 32% of them singletons. Sequences were derived from cultured PBMCs, sampled from culture after CMV antigen stimulation. The receptors were sampled from a human donor in good health (CMV status not recorded). Some clones in this sample may be carry-over from other donors' samples. Both conserved end residues are part of each CDR3. D genes are given only for firm matches. Rows may omit the clone size; those that give it use once, few, many or a size class.

cdr3_nt	cdr3_aa	d_call	clone_size	v_call	j_call
TGCAGTGCTGAACATAGAGGAGCGGATACGCAGTATTTT	CSAEHRGADTQYF	.	once	TRBV20-1	TRBJ2-3
TGTGCCAGCAGCAAGCGGGGACCCTACGAGCAGTACTTC	CASSKRGPYEQYF	TRBD2	.	TRBV7-2	TRBJ2-7
TGCAGTGCTAGAGATCCATGGGGTTGGAGCACTGAAGCTTTCTTT	CSARDPWGWSTEAFF	.	.	TRBV20-1	TRBJ1-1
TGTGCCAGCCTGTTATTGGCAGATACGCAGTATTTT	CASLLLADTQYF	.	.	TRBV7-4	TRBJ2-3
TGTGCCATCAGTGAGTCTACAGGGGCAGGAGAGACCCAGTACTTC	CAISESTGAGETQYF	TRBD1	.	TRBV10-3	TRBJ2-5
TGTGCCAGCAGTTTAGGCGCGAGGCAGTACTTC	CASSLGARQYF	.	few	TRBV12-3/TRBV12-4	TRBJ2-7
TGTGCCAGCAGTGAAGCGCTTAGGGTGTGGACAGAAAACATTCAGTACTTC	CASSEALRVWTENIQYF	.	.	TRBV6-1	TRBJ2-4
TGTGCCAGCAGTAGCGGCGGGGCCGGTCGGGAGACCCAGTACTTC	CASSSGGAGRETQYF	.	few	TRBV6-2/TRBV6-3	TRBJ2-5
TGTGCCAGCAGCGCAGCCGGGGGCCTGGGGGCAGCTTTCTTT	CASSAAGGLGAAFF	.	.	TRBV7-6	TRBJ1-1
TGTGCCAGCAGCTTAGCCCAGGGGGAGAACTATGGCTACACCTTC	CASSLAQGENYGYTF	TRBD1	many	TRBV7-2	TRBJ1-2
TGTGCCAGCCCCACGGGGGGGCCTGGGGCCAACGTCCTGACTTTC	CASPTGGPGANVLTF	TRBD2	few	TRBV6-2/TRBV6-3	TRBJ2-6
TGTGCCATCAGTGATTCCTGGGGTCGCACAGATACGCAGTATTTT	CAISDSWGRTDTQYF	.	.	TRBV10-3	TRBJ2-3
TGTGCCATCAGGACAGAAGAAGCCTACGAGCAGTACTTC	CAIRTEEAYEQYF	.	.	TRBV10-3	TRBJ2-7
TGTGCCAGTCACGGACTAGGAGCTGCCGAGCAGTACTTC	CASHGLGAAEQYF	TRBD2	.	TRBV6-6	TRBJ2-7
TGTGCCAGCAGCTTATTACCGGGACAGGTAGCCAAAAACATTCAGTACTTC	CASSLLPGQVAKNIQYF	TRBD1	.	TRBV11-2	TRBJ2-4
TGTGCCAACAGGCTGCGGGAAGGGGTCTACGAGCAGTACTTC	CANRLREGVYEQYF	.	.	TRBV7-9	TRBJ2-7
TGTGCCAGCACCAACCCGGGGGAAGCGACCCAGTACTTC	CASTNPGEATQYF	.	once	TRBV5-4	TRBJ2-5
TGTGCCATCAGTGATGAAGTGCTCAATCAGCCCCAGCATTTT	CAISDEVLNQPQHF	.	few	TRBV10-3	TRBJ1-5
TGTGCCAGCAGCCCCTTCACAGGAGCGGGGGGCTATGGCTACACCTTC	CASSPFTGAGGYGYTF	.	few	TRBV7-2	TRBJ1-2
TGTGCTAGTGGTTTGGTCACTTCATATACGGGGGAGCAGTTCTTC	CASGLVTSYTGEQFF	.	few	TRBV12-5	TRBJ2-1
TGTGCCAGCAGTTACGCGCAGGCGGGTCAGCCCCAGCATTTT	CASSYAQAGQPQHF	.	.	TRBV6-5	TRBJ1-5
TGTTCCAGCAGCTCTAGTGGAAACACCATATATTTT	CSSSSSGNTIYF	.	.	TRBV7-6	TRBJ1-3
TGTGCCAGCAGCCCTAGACTAGCTGGGCAGACCCAGTACTTC	CASSPRLAGQTQYF	TRBD2	.	TRBV6-2/TRBV6-3	TRBJ2-5
TGTGCCAGCAGCCTCCTCTCGGTCTTGTGGGAGACCCAGTACTTC	CASSLLSVLWETQYF	.	many	TRBV7-8	TRBJ2-5
TGTGCCAGCAGCTTAGGGCGGAGACTAGCGGGAGATGATGAGCAGTTCTTC	CASSLGRRLAGDDEQFF	TRBD2	.	TRBV7-2	TRBJ2-1
TGTGCCAGCAGTTTAGCGCTAAAGGGTCAATGGCCCACTGAAGCTTTCTTT	CASSLALKGQWPTEAFF	.	few	TRBV12-3/TRBV12-4	TRBJ1-1
TGTGCCAGCTCACCAAGCCCAGCATCCTACGAGCAGTACTTC	CASSPSPASYEQYF	.	.	TRBV18	TRBJ2-7
TGTGCCAGCAGCCGCGACTGGACAGGGAACACTGAAGCTTTCTTT	CASSRDWTGNTEAFF	TRBD1	few	TRBV6-2/TRBV6-3	TRBJ1-1
TGTGCCAGCAGTTACGGACCGGGACTAGTCGCTTTCTTT	CASSYGPGLVAFF	.	.	TRBV6-8	TRBJ1-1
TGCAGTGCTAGAGATCGCCTAGCGGGAAGGGATGAGCAGTTCTTC	CSARDRLAGRDEQFF	TRBD2	.	TRBV20-1	TRBJ2-1
TGTGCCAGCAGTTACTCCGACAGTCCCGGCTACACCTTC	CASSYSDSPGYTF	.	.	TRBV6-5	TRBJ1-2
TGCGCCAGCAGCCAAGAGAGGTTTCGGACCACAGATACGCAGTATTTT	CASSQERFRTTDTQYF	.	few	TRBV4-3	TRBJ2-3